The rows below give T cell receptor beta chains drawn from one sample of a study of CD8+ T cells in alopecia areata. Only in-frame clones appear in the TCRdb table, and some are missing; sequencing was by immunoSEQ multiplex PCR. The sample consists of 150,000 or so clones, more than 75% of them appearing once. Source: CD8+ T cells sorted from blood, taken at week 0. These TCRs come from a human donor with alopecia areata. Each CDR3 is given with its conserved first and last residue. D genes are given only for firm matches. Only part of the rows carry a size: once, few, many, or a class if the clone is expanded.

d_call: TRBD1
v_call: TRBV7-9
j_call: TRBJ2-1
clone_size: NA
cdr3_aa: CASRSRQGYNEQFF
cdr3_nt: TGTGCCAGCAGATCCCGACAGGGTTACAATGAGCAGTTCTTC

d_call: NA
v_call: TRBV7-8
j_call: TRBJ2-3
clone_size: NA
cdr3_aa: CASTWDGDTQYF
cdr3_nt: TGTGCCAGCACCTGGGACGGGGATACGCAGTATTTT

d_call: NA
v_call: TRBV9
j_call: TRBJ2-7
clone_size: NA
cdr3_aa: CASSSTKSYEQYF
cdr3_nt: TGTGCCAGCAGCTCAACTAAATCCTACGAGCAGTACTTC

d_call: NA
v_call: TRBV15
j_call: TRBJ2-1
clone_size: NA
cdr3_aa: CATSREGTLSSYNEQFF
cdr3_nt: TGTGCCACCAGCAGAGAGGGGACACTGAGCTCCTACAATGAGCAGTTCTTC

d_call: NA
v_call: TRBV29-1
j_call: TRBJ2-4
clone_size: NA
cdr3_aa: CSVVIREKAKNIQYF
cdr3_nt: TGCAGCGTTGTGATTAGGGAGAAAGCCAAAAACATTCAGTACTTC

d_call: TRBD2
v_call: TRBV7-2
j_call: TRBJ2-7
clone_size: NA
cdr3_aa: CASSYGLATYEQYF
cdr3_nt: TGTGCCAGCAGCTACGGACTAGCTACCTACGAGCAGTACTTC

d_call: NA
v_call: TRBV5-4
j_call: TRBJ1-2
clone_size: NA
cdr3_aa: CASSLEGFGGYTF
cdr3_nt: TGTGCCAGCAGCTTGGAGGGGTTTGGTGGCTACACCTTC

d_call: NA
v_call: TRBV27
j_call: TRBJ1-2
clone_size: NA
cdr3_aa: CASSLSGSYGYTF
cdr3_nt: TGTGCCAGCAGTTTATCAGGGTCCTATGGCTACACCTTC

d_call: TRBD2
v_call: TRBV27
j_call: TRBJ2-7
clone_size: NA
cdr3_aa: CASSRTSGSYEQYF
cdr3_nt: TGTGCCAGCAGTAGGACTAGCGGCTCCTACGAGCAGTACTTC

d_call: NA
v_call: TRBV29-1
j_call: TRBJ2-7
clone_size: NA
cdr3_aa: CSVREGAREQYF
cdr3_nt: TGCAGCGTTCGGGAGGGGGCGCGAGAGCAGTACTTC

d_call: TRBD1
v_call: TRBV4-1
j_call: TRBJ2-7
clone_size: NA
cdr3_aa: CASSHETGGYEQYF
cdr3_nt: TGCGCCAGCAGCCATGAGACAGGGGGCTACGAGCAGTACTTC

d_call: TRBD1
v_call: TRBV13
j_call: TRBJ2-7
clone_size: NA
cdr3_aa: CASSFAGTGGGHEQYF
cdr3_nt: TGTGCCAGCAGTTTCGCCGGGACAGGGGGCGGCCACGAGCAGTACTTC

d_call: TRBD2
v_call: TRBV6-5
j_call: TRBJ2-5
clone_size: NA
cdr3_aa: CASSTGLAGDTQYF
cdr3_nt: TGTGCCAGCAGTACGGGACTAGCGGGAGACACCCAGTACTTC

d_call: NA
v_call: TRBV9
j_call: TRBJ1-6
clone_size: NA
cdr3_aa: CASGSPLHF
cdr3_nt: TGTGCCAGCGGCTCACCCCTCCACTTT

d_call: TRBD2
v_call: TRBV2
j_call: TRBJ2-1
clone_size: NA
cdr3_aa: CASRRSEIGLADEQFF
cdr3_nt: TGTGCCAGCAGGCGGTCGGAGATTGGACTAGCCGATGAGCAGTTCTTC

d_call: NA
v_call: TRBV25-1
j_call: TRBJ1-2
clone_size: NA
cdr3_aa: CASSPTAVDGYTF
cdr3_nt: TGTGCCAGCAGCCCAACAGCGGTGGATGGCTACACCTTC

d_call: NA
v_call: TRBV5-8
j_call: TRBJ2-3
clone_size: NA
cdr3_aa: CASSLGGADTQYF
cdr3_nt: TGTGCCAGCAGCTTGGGCGGGGCAGATACGCAGTATTTT

d_call: TRBD2
v_call: TRBV29-1
j_call: TRBJ2-7
clone_size: NA
cdr3_aa: CSVGGGEGYYEQYF
cdr3_nt: TGCAGCGTTGGGGGGGGAGAGGGCTACTACGAGCAGTACTTC

d_call: TRBD2
v_call: TRBV5-1
j_call: TRBJ2-3
clone_size: NA
cdr3_aa: CASSTGTSGQDTQYF
cdr3_nt: TGCGCCAGCAGCACCGGGACTAGCGGCCAAGATACGCAGTATTTT

d_call: NA
v_call: TRBV11-2
j_call: TRBJ1-4
clone_size: NA
cdr3_aa: CASSSVGGGPSNEKLFF
cdr3_nt: TGTGCCAGCAGCTCAGTAGGGGGGGGACCTAGTAATGAAAAACTGTTTTTT

d_call: NA
v_call: TRBV7-9
j_call: TRBJ2-7
clone_size: NA
cdr3_aa: CASSFGRDYEQYF
cdr3_nt: TGTGCCAGCAGCTTCGGACGGGATTACGAGCAGTACTTC

d_call: NA
v_call: TRBV29-1
j_call: TRBJ2-6
clone_size: NA
cdr3_aa: CSVGPTVSGANVLTF
cdr3_nt: TGCAGCGTTGGACCGACGGTGTCTGGGGCCAACGTCCTGACTTTC

d_call: TRBD1
v_call: TRBV27
j_call: TRBJ2-7
clone_size: NA
cdr3_aa: CASSLGQAAYYEQYF
cdr3_nt: TGTGCCAGCAGTCTAGGACAGGCGGCCTACTACGAGCAGTACTTC

d_call: NA
v_call: TRBV7-6
j_call: TRBJ1-1
clone_size: NA
cdr3_aa: CASSLARGSTEAFF
cdr3_nt: TGTGCCAGCAGCTTAGCGCGGGGCAGCACTGAAGCTTTCTTT

d_call: NA
v_call: TRBV6-5
j_call: TRBJ2-6
clone_size: NA
cdr3_aa: CASSYSTGPGANVLTF
cdr3_nt: TGTGCCAGCAGTTACTCGACTGGGCCGGGGGCCAACGTCCTGACTTTC

d_call: NA
v_call: TRBV11-2
j_call: TRBJ2-1
clone_size: once
cdr3_aa: CASRTSSYNEQFF
cdr3_nt: TGTGCCAGCAGGACTAGCTCCTACAATGAGCAGTTCTTC